A selection of T cell receptor beta chains follows, all from one sample in a study of cytomegalovirus exposure and HLA in healthy donors. Profiling relied on immunoSEQ multiplex PCR, and the TCRdb table lists in-frame clones only, not all of them. Among 190,000 or so clones listed, around 83% were seen once. Sequenced material: PBMCs. These receptors came from a man aged 45-65 years in good health and CMV-seronegative. The CDR3 runs from the conserved cysteine through the conserved F or W. A D gene is named only where the DNA matches it firmly. Clone size is stated in some rows and not others, as once, few, many or a class when expanded.

cdr3_nt cdr3_aa d_call j_call clone_size v_call
TGTGCCAGCAGCTTCGGACAGGGACAGGACCATGGCTACACCTTC CASSFGQGQDHGYTF TRBD1 TRBJ1-2 - TRBV5-4
TGTGCCAGCAGCGTAGATACAGGGGTCGGAAACACCATATATTTT CASSVDTGVGNTIYF TRBD1 TRBJ1-3 - TRBV9
TGTGCCAGTAGGCCTCCTGGGCGGGCCTCCTACGAGCAGTACTTC CASRPPGRASYEQYF - TRBJ2-7 - TRBV19
TGCGCCAGCAGCCAAACAGGGGTCTACGAGCAGTACTTC CASSQTGVYEQYF TRBD1 TRBJ2-7 - TRBV4-3
TGTGCCAGCAGGGACAGGGGAGGGAACACTGAAGCTTTCTTT CASRDRGGNTEAFF TRBD1 TRBJ1-1 once TRBV6-5
TGTGCCAGTAGTACCCGGGACAGCCTCTCTGGAAACACCATATATTTT CASSTRDSLSGNTIYF TRBD1 TRBJ1-3 once TRBV19
TGTGCCACCAGCAGAGAACTTACTGGGAGGGGGACCCAGTACTTC CATSRELTGRGTQYF TRBD2 TRBJ2-5 - TRBV15
TGCGCCAGCAGCCAATCGCCGGGACAACAAACAGATACGCAGTATTTT CASSQSPGQQTDTQYF - TRBJ2-3 - TRBV4-3
TGTGCCTGGACCCGACAGAACTCCTACGAGCAGTACTTC CAWTRQNSYEQYF - TRBJ2-7 - TRBV30
TGTGCCAGCAGGGAGGGTCTGAGCGGGCAGTTCTTC CASREGLSGQFF - TRBJ2-1 - TRBV6-6
- CASSSATGYLKNCFF - TRBJ1-4 once TRBV28
TGTGCCAGCAGCTTACAAGGCGGTACTAATGAAAAACTGTTTTTT CASSLQGGTNEKLFF - TRBJ1-4 - TRBV7-3
TGTGCCAGCAGCCCCGGACAGGGGCAGGCCACTGAAGCTTTCTTT CASSPGQGQATEAFF TRBD1 TRBJ1-1 - TRBV9
TGTGCCAGCAGGATTAGCGGGGGGACGTCCTACGAGCAGTACTTC CASRISGGTSYEQYF TRBD2 TRBJ2-7 - TRBV5-5
TGCGCCAGCAGCTTGGGCGGACACCAGCCCCAGCATTTT CASSLGGHQPQHF - TRBJ1-5 - TRBV5-1
TGTGCCAGCAGTGAAACGGACACCGGGGAGCTGTTTTTT CASSETDTGELFF - TRBJ2-2 - TRBV2
TGTGCCAGCAGCCGTCGGAGAACTAGCGGGGTAGATACGCAGTATTTT CASSRRRTSGVDTQYF TRBD2 TRBJ2-3 - TRBV7-2
TGTGCCAGCAGCGTCGGACAGGGCGGGGAAAAACTGTTTTTT CASSVGQGGEKLFF TRBD1 TRBJ1-4 - TRBV9
TGTGCCAGCAAAAGAAGACAGGGGGCGACCTACGAGCAGTACTTC CASKRRQGATYEQYF TRBD1 TRBJ2-7 - TRBV19
TGCGCCAGCAGCCAAGGGAAGGGGATTTCTGAAGCTTTCTTT CASSQGKGISEAFF - TRBJ1-1 few TRBV4-3
TGTGCCAGCAGCCCAAATACGAGGGAAAAACTGTTTTTT CASSPNTREKLFF - TRBJ1-4 - TRBV7-9
TGCGCCAGCAGCCTCAGCTTGGGGACAGTATACAATGAGCAGTTCTTC CASSLSLGTVYNEQFF TRBD1 TRBJ2-1 - TRBV5-1
TGTGCCAGCAGCTTTGCGGGGCGAACCTCCGAGCAGTACTTC CASSFAGRTSEQYF - TRBJ2-7 - TRBV11-2
TGTGCCAGTAGTCTAAGTCCCGCGGCGGGACAGAGGACCAGCCAGCCCCAGCATTTT CASSLSPAAGQRTSQPQHF TRBD1 TRBJ1-5 - TRBV19
TGTGCCAGCAGCTTTCTTCCGGGGTCCTCTGGAAACACCATATATTTT CASSFLPGSSGNTIYF - TRBJ1-3 - TRBV5-8
TGTGCCAGCAGCTTAGCGGGTTACACTGAAGCTTTCTTT CASSLAGYTEAFF - TRBJ1-1 - TRBV7-3
TGTTCCAGCAGCCGGGACAGGGTGGGGAATCAGCCCCAGCATTTT CSSSRDRVGNQPQHF TRBD1 TRBJ1-5 - TRBV7-9
TGTGCCAGCAGTAAGACAGGGGAGGACGAGCAGTACTTC CASSKTGEDEQYF TRBD1 TRBJ2-7 - TRBV6-1
TGTGCCAGCAGCAGCGGACAGGGAACTGAAGCTTTCTTT CASSSGQGTEAFF TRBD1 TRBJ1-1 once TRBV7-8
TGTGCCAGCAGCCCCCACGCACAGGGCCTTGTTTCACCCCTCCACTTT CASSPHAQGLVSPLHF - TRBJ1-6 - TRBV7-9
TGTGCCAGCAGATCGACAGGGGAAGGAGAGACCCAGTACTTC CASRSTGEGETQYF TRBD1 TRBJ2-5 - TRBV28
TGTGCCAGCAGTGCACGCGAGACTAGCGACCCCTACAATGAGCAGTTCTTC CASSARETSDPYNEQFF TRBD2 TRBJ2-1 - TRBV6-1
TGTGCCAGCAGCACAGGAAGGGGGCACACTGAAGCTTTCTTT CASSTGRGHTEAFF TRBD1 TRBJ1-1 few TRBV9
TGTGCCAGTAAGTCCCCCAAAAGGGGCAATGAGCAGTTCTTC CASKSPKRGNEQFF - TRBJ2-1 - TRBV19
TGTGCCAGCAGCCCTAGACTAGCGGGGGCCACAGATACGCAGTATTTT CASSPRLAGATDTQYF TRBD2 TRBJ2-3 - TRBV7-3
TGTGCCAGCAGCTTAGTGCCGGGGGGGCAGAATGGGGAGCTGTTTTTT CASSLVPGGQNGELFF TRBD2 TRBJ2-2 - TRBV7-8
TGTGCCAGCAGGGGACAGGGGGCGTCCGGGGAGCTGTTTTTT CASRGQGASGELFF TRBD1 TRBJ2-2 once TRBV25-1
TGTGCCAGCAGCCCGACCGGTGGGCAGGGGACTAATGAAAAACTGTTTTTT CASSPTGGQGTNEKLFF - TRBJ1-4 - TRBV5-4
TGCGCCAGCAGCGCCGGACAGGGTGGTAATCAGCCCCAGCATTTT CASSAGQGGNQPQHF TRBD1 TRBJ1-5 few TRBV5-1
TGTGCCAGCAGTGAAGCGAGGCAGGGGAACTATGGCTACACCTTC CASSEARQGNYGYTF - TRBJ1-2 - TRBV2
TGTGCCAGCAGCACCGGGCTAGCTAATACCGGGGAGCTGTTTTTT CASSTGLANTGELFF - TRBJ2-2 - TRBV7-3
TGTGCCATCAGTGGGTCTACTAGCGGGGCGAACACCGGGGAGCTGTTTTTT CAISGSTSGANTGELFF TRBD2 TRBJ2-2 - TRBV10-3
TGTGCCAGCAGCTTGGGGACTTTGACAGATACGCAGTATTTT CASSLGTLTDTQYF - TRBJ2-3 - TRBV11-2
TGCGCCAGCAGCCAAGGTAGCGGACGCACAGATACGCAGTATTTT CASSQGSGRTDTQYF - TRBJ2-3 - TRBV4-3
TGTGCCAGCAGCCCCGAAGCTATTAATGAGCAGTTCTTC CASSPEAINEQFF - TRBJ2-1 few TRBV7-2
TGTGCCCGGGGACAGGGGCGCATGAACACTGAAGCTTTCTTT CARGQGRMNTEAFF TRBD1 TRBJ1-1 few TRBV30
TGTGCCAGCAGCCCCCGGGGGGGAAGTCGCGAGCAGTACTTC CASSPRGGSREQYF TRBD2 TRBJ2-7 - TRBV7-2
TGTGCCAGCAGTTCCACCAACCGGGACAGGGGCAAAGAGCAGTACTTC CASSSTNRDRGKEQYF TRBD1 TRBJ2-7 - TRBV6-6
TGTGCCATCAGGGAAGGGACAGGGCCTGGCTACACCTTC CAIREGTGPGYTF TRBD1 TRBJ1-2 - TRBV10-3
TGTGCCAGCAGTGCCGGACTAGCGGGGGACATTCAGTACTTC CASSAGLAGDIQYF TRBD2 TRBJ2-4 once TRBV2
TGTGCCAGCAGCTTCAATAGCTTCGGGGAGCAGTACTTC CASSFNSFGEQYF - TRBJ2-7 few TRBV7-2